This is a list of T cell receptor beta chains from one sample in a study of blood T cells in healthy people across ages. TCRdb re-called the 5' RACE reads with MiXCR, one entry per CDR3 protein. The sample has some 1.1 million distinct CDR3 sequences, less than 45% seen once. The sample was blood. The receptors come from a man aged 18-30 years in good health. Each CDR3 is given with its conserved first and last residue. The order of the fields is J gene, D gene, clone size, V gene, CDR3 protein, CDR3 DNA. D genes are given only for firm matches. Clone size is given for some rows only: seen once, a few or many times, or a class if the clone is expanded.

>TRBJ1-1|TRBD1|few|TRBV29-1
CSVDRANTEAFF
TGTAGCGTGGACAGGGCGAACACTGAAGCTTTCTTT
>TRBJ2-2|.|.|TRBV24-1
CATSDGSGELFF
TGTGCCACCAGTGATGGAAGCGGGGAGCTGTTTTTT
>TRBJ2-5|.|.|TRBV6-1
CASSPPLRPGLQETQYF
TGTGCCAGCAGTCCACCTTTACGTCCGGGCCTACAAGAGACCCAGTACTTC
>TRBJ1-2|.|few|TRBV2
CASTITGLDGYTF
TGTGCCAGCACCATAACAGGGTTGGATGGCTACACCTTC
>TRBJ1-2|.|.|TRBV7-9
CASRPFYGYTF
TGTGCCAGCCGCCCATTCTATGGCTACACCTTC
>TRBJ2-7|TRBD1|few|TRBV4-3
CASSVDRGQYEQYF
TGCGCCAGCAGCGTGGACAGGGGACAGTACGAGCAGTACTTC
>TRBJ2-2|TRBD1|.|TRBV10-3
CAIRDADRDPGELFF
TGTGCCATCAGGGATGCGGACAGGGATCCCGGGGAGCTGTTTTTT
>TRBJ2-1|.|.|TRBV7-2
CASSLESGDRSSYNEQFF
TGTGCCAGCAGCTTAGAATCCGGCGACCGGAGCTCCTACAATGAGCAGTTCTTC
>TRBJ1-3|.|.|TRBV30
CAWSGPSSGNTIYF
TGTGCCTGGAGCGGACCGTCCTCTGGAAACACCATATATTTT
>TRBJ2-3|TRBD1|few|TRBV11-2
CASSLSGQGADTQYF
TGTGCCAGCAGCTTAAGTGGACAGGGCGCAGATACGCAGTATTTT
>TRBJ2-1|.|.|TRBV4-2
CASSLRLRTFSYNEQFF
TGTGCCAGCAGCCTCCGCCTGCGGACCTTCTCCTACAATGAGCAGTTCTTC
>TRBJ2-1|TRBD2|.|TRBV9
CASSANSGDVYNEQFF
TGTGCCAGCAGCGCTAATAGCGGGGACGTCTACAATGAGCAGTTCTTC
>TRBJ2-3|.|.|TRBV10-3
CAISEGGPRTDTQYF
TGTGCCATCAGCGAGGGGGGGCCGCGGACAGATACGCAGTATTTT
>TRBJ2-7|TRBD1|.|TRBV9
CASSVRHRGSSYNEQYF
TGTGCCAGCAGCGTACGGCACAGGGGAAGCTCCTACAATGAGCAGTACTTC
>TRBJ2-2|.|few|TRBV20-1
CSARDPAGANTGELFF
TGCAGTGCTAGAGATCCGGCGGGGGCAAACACCGGGGAGCTGTTTTTT
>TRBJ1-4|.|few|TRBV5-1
CASSSTSTNEKLFF
TGCGCCAGCAGCTCTACGTCGACTAATGAAAAACTGTTTTTT
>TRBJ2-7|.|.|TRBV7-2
CASSLDPSYEQYF
TGTGCCAGCAGCTTAGATCCCTCCTACGAGCAGTACTTC
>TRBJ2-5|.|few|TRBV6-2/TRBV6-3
CASSYSVETQYF
TGTGCCAGCAGTTACTCCGTGGAGACCCAGTACTTC
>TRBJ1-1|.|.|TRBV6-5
CASSYSSGEAFF
TGTGCCAGCAGTTATTCTTCAGGAGAAGCTTTCTTT
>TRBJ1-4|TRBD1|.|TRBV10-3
CAIRTGSGDEKLFF
TGTGCCATCAGGACAGGGTCGGGGGATGAAAAACTGTTTTTT
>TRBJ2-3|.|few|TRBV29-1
CSASLQATDTQYF
TGCAGCGCATCCTTGCAGGCCACAGATACGCAGTATTTT
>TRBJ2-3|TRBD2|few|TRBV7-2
CASSLGSPSSGVSSYNEQYF
TGTGCCAGCAGCTTAGGGTCCCCGTCTAGCGGGGTTAGCTCCTACAATGAGCAGTATTTT
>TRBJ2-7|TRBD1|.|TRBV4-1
CASSQGYRGLVDEQYF
TGCGCCAGCAGCCAGGGCTACAGGGGATTGGTCGACGAGCAGTACTTC
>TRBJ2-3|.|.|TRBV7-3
CASSARWSDTQYF
TGTGCCAGCAGCGCCCGATGGTCAGATACGCAGTATTTT